This T cell receptor beta chain comes out of a study of T cell repertoires in cytomegalovirus infection. In the case of this clonotype: Its antigen is not known.

The CDR3 is 15 amino acids. Germline CDR1 SGHDT, CDR2 YYEEEE. The V end lost 0 bases, the J end lost 0 bases, and 7 bases lay between the germline ends. TCRdb re-called the reads through MiXCR, storing one row per CDR3 protein. The table shows about 150,000 distinct CDR3 sequences, with 25% to 35% occurring only once. The material was CD8+ T cells from cultured PBMCs, obtained from culture after CMV antigen stimulation. The rearrangement links TRBV5-6 to TRBJ1-3; D is undetermined. The TCR was taken from a human donor in good health (CMV status not recorded). Some clones in this sample may be carry-over from other donors' samples. In nucleotides, the CDR3 is TGTGCCAGCAGCTTGGGGGTGAGCTCTGGAAACACCATATATTTT. Protein product: CASSLGVSSGNTIYF. The whole variable domain, filled in from reference TRBV5-6 and TRBJ1-3, reads DAGVTQSPTHLIKTRGQQVTLRCSPKSGHDTVSWYQQALGQGPQFIFQYYEEEERQRGNFPDRFSGHQFPNYSSELNVNALLLGDSALYLCASSLGVSSGNTIYFGEGSWLTVV.